One and the same sample provided the 2 T cell receptor beta chains below, sequenced in a study of shared clonotypes between healthy human individuals. The data were produced by immunoSEQ multiplex PCR, yet TCRdb's version contains in-frame clones alone and is incomplete. Counted here are about 2.2 million clones, roughly 93% occurring once; the ten biggest clones make up approximately 1.6%. CD45RO-negative cells were positively selected for CCR7, leaving out terminally differentiated effector memory CD45RA+ cells. The material sequenced was naive CD8+ T cells from PBMCs. The receptors here all came from a man younger than 35 in good health. Some clones in this sample may be carry-over from other donors' samples.

The chain recombines TRBV10-3 with TRBJ2-7, with 9 bases that match TRBD1. Losses at the gene ends were 7 bases for V and 1 base for J; bases not matched to a gene: 14. The germline V gene encodes CDR1 ENHRY and CDR2 SYGVKD. The CDR3 has 17 residues. The CDR3 loop reads CAITAFKRDRESYEQYF. CDR3 nucleotides: TGTGCCATCACGGCTTTCAAGCGGGACAGGGAGTCCTACGAGCAGTACTTC.

V is TRBV27 and J is TRBJ2-3; 13 bases align to TRBD2. V was clipped by 5 bases and J by 3 bases; unmatched bases: 5. CDR1 MNHEY and CDR2 SMNVEV come from the germline V gene (reference sequence). The CDR3 spans 16 residues. The CDR3 sequence: CASSIRGLAGTDTQYF. The CDR3 bases are TGTGCCAGCAGTATCCGGGGACTAGCGGGAACAGATACGCAGTATTTT.